This TCR beta chain is drawn from a study of CD8+CD57+ T cells in acquired aplastic anemia. Genomic DNA constituted the template upon which TCR beta VDJ and CDR3 profiling was performed. TCRdb ran MiXCR on the reads and lists one entry per CDR3 protein. The sample carries about 130,000 distinct CDR3 sequences, more than 40% recorded once. In the case of this clonotype: It may be a read error: a sequence one base away is much more abundant.

Germline V gene lookup returns CDR1 MNHEY and CDR2 SMNVEV (reference sequence). This CDR3 is built from 15 residues. V was trimmed by 5 bases and J by 5 bases, leaving 16 bases between them. The clonotype comes from a human donor in good health, serving as a control. The gene calls are TRBV27 and TRBJ1-5, with a weak D call TRBD1 (6 bases). The source material was sorted CD4+, CD8+, or CD8+CD57+ T cells (not recorded which) from PBMCs. The CDR3 reads CASSLRTDRDQPQHF. In nucleotides, the CDR3 is TGTGCCAGCAGTCTTCGGACAGATCGCGATCAGCCCCAGCATTTT.